Shown below are 21 T cell receptor beta chains from a single sample sequenced in a study of cytomegalovirus exposure and HLA in healthy donors. Some clones are missing from TCRdb's copy, which holds only in-frame ones; the method was immunoSEQ multiplex PCR. The sample has 60,000 to 65,000 clones; 85% to 95% are singletons. The source material was PBMCs. The receptor source for this set is a young woman in good health and CMV-seropositive.

The gene calls are TRBV30 and TRBJ2-7; 14 bases match TRBD2. V trimming: 6 bases; J trimming: 3 bases; junction bases outside the gene matches: 4. The CDR3 covers 14 residues. Germline-derived CDR1 and CDR2 are GTSNPN and SVGIG (reference sequence). DNA for the CDR3: TGTGCCTGCACCGGGACTAGCGGGAGCTACGAGCAGTACTTC. Its translation: CACTGTSGSYEQYF.

The chain carries TRBV7-8 and TRBJ2-3; perhaps TRBD2 as D (7 bases). Trimming cost V 5 bases and J 5 bases, with 17 bases left between them. The CDR3 length is 15 residues. CDR1 is SGHVS, CDR2 FQNEAQ, per germline. CDR3 loop: CASSHDAGAGDTQYF. The CDR3 bases are TGTGCCAGCAGCCACGATGCGGGGGCGGGAGATACGCAGTATTTT.

This chain links TRBV13 with TRBJ2-1; D is possibly TRBD1 (5 bases). The CDR3 has 17 residues. Germline CDR1 is PRHDT and CDR2 is FYEKMQ (reference sequence). The germline V and J ends were trimmed by 3 bases and 8 bases, with 23 bases remaining between them. In nucleotides, the CDR3 is TGTGCCAGCAGCTTCCCCTCAGCAGGGTTCAATCTCGATGAGCAGTTCTTC. This sequence encodes CASSFPSAGFNLDEQFF.

CDR3 DNA: TGTGCCAGCAGTTACACTAGCGCGGCAAATGAGCAGTTCTTC. It translates to CASSYTSAANEQFF. The chain employs TRBV6-6 and TRBJ2-1; TRBD2 aligns across 7 bases. The CDR3 covers 14 residues. V lost 2 bases, J lost 7 bases, and 5 bases stayed unmatched. The germline CDR1 and CDR2 sequences are MNHNY and SVGAGI (reference sequence).

This chain links TRBV4-1 with TRBJ2-3; TRBD1 aligns across 7 bases. Germline V CDR1 and CDR2: MGHRA, YSYEKL. Losses at the gene ends were 5 bases for V and 2 bases for J; bases not matched to a gene: 10. CDR3 length: 16 amino acids. DNA of the CDR3: TGCGCCAGCAGCTCACTCCGGGACAGCAACACAGATACGCAGTATTTT. It specifies CASSSLRDSNTDTQYF.

The chain couples TRBV7-8 to TRBJ2-7; TRBD2 agrees at 9 bases. V dropped 5 bases and J dropped 7; count of bases not matched to a gene: 12. Germline CDR1 reads SGHVS; CDR2 reads FQNEAQ. CDR3 length: 15 residues. The DNA for the CDR3 is TGTGCCAGCAGCCCAGGGGCGGGAGGGCCGGAGGAGCAGTACTTC. Its translation is CASSPGAGGPEEQYF.

The chain employs TRBV5-1 and TRBJ2-5, with 10 bases matching TRBD2. Germline loops: CDR1 SGHRS, CDR2 YFSETQ. V lost 1 base to trimming and J lost 1 base; unmatched junction nucleotides: 1. CDR3 length equals 15 residues. The CDR3 bases are TGCGCCAGCAGCTTGCCTAGCGGGAGCCAAGAGACCCAGTACTTC. It encodes CASSLPSGSQETQYF.

The chain combines TRBV28 with TRBJ1-2; 11 bases are a match to TRBD1. V lost 6 bases and J lost 5; bases outside the gene matches: 17. The CDR3 spans 18 residues. Looked up from germline, CDR1 is MDHEN and CDR2 is SYDVKM. CDR3 sequence: CASSSNPGQGVLGYGYTF. CDR3 sequence (DNA): TGTGCCAGCAGCTCGAACCCGGGACAGGGGGTCCTCGGTTATGGCTACACCTTC.

V is TRBV7-3 and J is TRBJ1-4; D not resolved. The CDR3 sequence is 15 residues long. V was trimmed by 2 bases and J by 7 bases, leaving 14 bases between them. Germline V gives CDR1 SGHTA, CDR2 FQGTGA. The CDR3 DNA reads as TGTGCCAGCAGCTTATACGCCGGGGAGAGTGAAAAACTGTTTTTT. Translation: CASSLYAGESEKLFF.

The chain recombines TRBV29-1 with TRBJ1-2, with unresolved D. V lost 4 bases and J 7 bases, leaving 7 bases between the germline ends. CDR3 length: 10 residues. Per the germline V gene, CDR1 is SQVTM and CDR2 is ANQGSEA. The CDR3 DNA reads TGCAGCGTTGTGGCGGGTGGCTACACCTTC. It specifies CSVVAGGYTF.

CDR3 nucleotide sequence: TGTGCCAGCAGCATTCTGCCGGGACAGATACAAGAGACCCAGTACTTC. Translating it yields CASSILPGQIQETQYF. The rearrangement joins TRBV7-2 to TRBJ2-5; TRBD1 aligns across 7 bases. With 5 bases clipped from V and 2 bases from J, the junction kept 11 bases outside the gene matches. The CDR3 is 16 residues long. CDR1 is SGHTA, CDR2 FQGNSA, per germline.

The chain combines TRBV5-1 with TRBJ2-3; D remains unclear. The germline V gene encodes CDR1 SGHRS and CDR2 YFSETQ. V gave up 4 bases and J gave up 4 bases, with 7 bases separating them. CDR3 length: 12 amino acids. This CDR3 reads CASSLRADTQYF. The CDR3 DNA reads TGCGCCAGCAGCCTCCGAGCAGATACGCAGTATTTT.

The V call is TRBV19, the J call TRBJ1-5; D is ambiguous. Germline V gene sequence: CDR1 LNHDA, CDR2 SQIVND (reference sequence). The length of the CDR3 is 15 residues. The V gene lost 3 bases and the J gene lost 4 bases, with 13 bases spanning the gap. CDR3 region: CASSISPWTNQPQHF. The DNA of the CDR3 is TGTGCCAGTAGTATTTCCCCCTGGACTAATCAGCCCCAGCATTTT. The entire variable domain, with the rest obtained from reference TRBV19 and TRBJ1-5, is as follows: DGGITQSPKYLFRKEGQNVTLSCEQNLNHDAMYWYRQDPGQGLRLIYYSQIVNDFQKGDIAEGYSVSREKKESFPLTVTSAQKNPTAFYLCASSISPWTNQPQHFGDGTRLSIL.

This clone appeared once. This sequence joins TRBV30 and TRBJ2-5; 9 bases are a match to TRBD1. The germline CDR1 and CDR2 sequences are GTSNPN and SVGIG (reference sequence). V trimming: 2 bases; J trimming: 4 bases; junction bases outside the gene matches: 2. The CDR3 loop spans 13 amino acids. In nucleotides, the CDR3 is TGTGCCTGGAGTTTGACAGGGGGAGAGACCCAGTACTTC. It translates to CAWSLTGGETQYF.

This clone appeared a single time. This chain joins TRBV6-5 and TRBJ2-7; 8 bases map to TRBD1. Germline-derived CDR1 and CDR2 are MNHEY and SVGAGI. The J segment lost 5 bases and the V segment lost 6 bases, leaving 9 bases of the junction unmatched. The CDR3 runs 14 residues. The CDR3 sequence is CASRQDRASDEQYF. The CDR3 region has the DNA TGTGCCAGCAGGCAGGACAGGGCCTCGGACGAGCAGTACTTC.

This chain links TRBV28 with TRBJ2-7; no clear D gene. This CDR3 is built from 17 residues. CDR1 MDHEN and CDR2 SYDVKM come from the germline V gene. V gave up 1 base and J gave up 1 base, with 17 bases separating them. CDR3 amino acids: CASSLSRFFKTSYEQYF. CDR3 DNA sequence: TGTGCCAGCAGTTTATCTCGCTTTTTTAAAACTTCCTACGAGCAGTACTTC.

This clone appeared once. The chain combines TRBV11-1 with TRBJ2-5; maybe TRBD1 (7 bases). The CDR3 is 14 residues long. Per the germline V gene, CDR1 is SGHAT and CDR2 is FQDESV (reference sequence). Trimming shortened V by 6 bases and J by 4 bases, and 15 bases separated the two germline ends. The CDR3 bases are TGTGCCAGCAGTTTACGACAGGGAGGAGAGACCCAGTACTTC. Translated, it gives CASSLRQGGETQYF.

A single count supports this clone. At one end the junction does not follow the germline gene, possibly because of a read error. V is TRBV6-1 and J is TRBJ2-7, with 9 nucleotides matching TRBD1. The CDR3 is 11 amino acids. Germline lookup yields CDR1 MNHNS and CDR2 SASEGT. CDR3 coding DNA: TGTGCCAGCAGGCGGACAGGGGCGATGAACTTC. The encoded protein is CASRRTGAMNF.

This clone was seen only once. The V and J genes are TRBV6-1 and TRBJ2-7; 10 nucleotides match TRBD1. The trim removed 3 bases at V and 5 bases at J, leaving 10 bases unmatched. This CDR3 is 16 amino acids long. Looked up from germline, CDR1 is MNHNS and CDR2 is SASEGT. The chain's CDR3 is CASSDALGQGKDEQYF. CDR3 bases: TGTGCCAGCAGTGATGCATTGGGACAGGGGAAGGACGAGCAGTACTTC.

DNA for the CDR3: TGTGCCAGCAGCCGGGACAGCCGCTATGGCTACACCTTC. It is translated as CASSRDSRYGYTF. The chain has TRBV7-9 and TRBJ1-2; 7 nucleotides line up with TRBD1. V lost 5 bases and J lost 4; bases outside the gene matches: 4. This CDR3 is built from 13 residues. CDR1 is SEHNR, CDR2 FQNEAQ, per germline (reference sequence).

The V gene is TRBV2, the J gene TRBJ2-1; 10 bases line up with TRBD1. Germline V CDR1 and CDR2: SNHLY, FYNNEI. The CDR3 consists of 13 residues. V gave up 11 bases and J gave up 4 bases; unmatched junction bases: 5. The CDR3 DNA reads as TGTGCCGGCCAGGGACAGGGGTACAATGAGCAGTTCTTC. Amino acid sequence: CAGQGQGYNEQFF.